Sequencing of this T cell receptor beta chain was carried out in a study of blood T cells in healthy people across ages. Study context: Capture by template switching was about one barcoded beta molecule per two T cells.

Using a J-beta primer mix together with a sample-barcoded 5' primer, a second PCR was run for roughly 7 to 12 cycles. Each cDNA was tagged by a template-switch adaptor containing 12 random nucleotides. Samples each returned at least 2.5 million CDR3-containing paired-end reads. TCRdb reprocessed the 5' RACE reads via MiXCR and lists one record per CDR3 protein. Of about 1 million distinct CDR3 sequences in the sample, 45% are singletons; the top ten hold under 20%. Peripheral blood, roughly 9.3 milliliters per donor, was collected. This CDR3 has 16 amino acids. The V and J ends lost 5 bases and 5 bases respectively, with 22 bases between them. The germline CDR1 and CDR2 sequences are SGHVS and FNYEAQ.

The sequenced sample consisted of blood. The rearrangement links TRBV7-6 to TRBJ2-7, with a possible D match to TRBD2 (6 bases). The sequence was collected from a woman aged 60-75 years in good health. As DNA, the CDR3 is TGTGCCAGCAGCCTAGTACTGAGGGAGGCCTTTCACGAGCAGTACTTC. Amino acid sequence: CASSLVLREAFHEQYF.